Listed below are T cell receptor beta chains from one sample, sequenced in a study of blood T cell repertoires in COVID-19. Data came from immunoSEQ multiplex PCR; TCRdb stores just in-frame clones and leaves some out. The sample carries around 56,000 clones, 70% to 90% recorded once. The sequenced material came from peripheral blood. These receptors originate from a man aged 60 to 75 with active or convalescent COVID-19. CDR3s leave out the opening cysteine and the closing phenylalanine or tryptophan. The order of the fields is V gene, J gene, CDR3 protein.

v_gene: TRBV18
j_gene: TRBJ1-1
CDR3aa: ASSPIGVNTEAF

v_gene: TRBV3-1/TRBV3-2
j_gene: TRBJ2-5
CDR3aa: ASSQVLAGAEETQY

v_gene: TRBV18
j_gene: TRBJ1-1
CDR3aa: ASSDGSNTEAF

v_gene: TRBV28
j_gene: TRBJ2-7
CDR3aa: ASSIAGEQY

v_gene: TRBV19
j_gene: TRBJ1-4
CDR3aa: ASSMGGGNEKLF

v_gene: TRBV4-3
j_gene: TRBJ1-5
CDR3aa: ASSQDTSYSNQPQH

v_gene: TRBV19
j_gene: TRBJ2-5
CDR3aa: ASSIGGRETQY

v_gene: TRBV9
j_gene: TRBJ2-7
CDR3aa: ASSPRTGPGSSSYEQY

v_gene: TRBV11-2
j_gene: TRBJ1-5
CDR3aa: ASSLAGNQPQH

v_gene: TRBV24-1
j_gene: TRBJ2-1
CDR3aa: ATSDPGQGTGGEQF

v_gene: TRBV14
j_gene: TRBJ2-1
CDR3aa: ASSQGPRQV

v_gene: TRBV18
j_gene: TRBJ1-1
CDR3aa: ASSPWSGPEQGNTEAF

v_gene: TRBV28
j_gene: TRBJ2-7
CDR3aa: AGSRPLQGEQY

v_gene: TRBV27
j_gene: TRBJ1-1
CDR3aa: ASTSGTDPLRAEAF

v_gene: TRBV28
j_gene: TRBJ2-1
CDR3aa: ASSTGLTQF

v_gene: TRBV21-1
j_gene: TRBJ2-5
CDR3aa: ASSKYSSGGDTPRETQY

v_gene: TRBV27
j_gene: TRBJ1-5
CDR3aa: ASSSTGFPNQPQH

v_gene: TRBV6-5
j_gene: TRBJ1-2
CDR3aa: ASSYLITGGSGYT

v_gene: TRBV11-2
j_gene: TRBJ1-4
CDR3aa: ASSPRALPTNEKLF

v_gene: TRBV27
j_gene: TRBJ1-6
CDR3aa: ASRATTFWDRGYSPLH

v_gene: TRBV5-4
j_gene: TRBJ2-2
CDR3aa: ASRQGLAGSNTGELF

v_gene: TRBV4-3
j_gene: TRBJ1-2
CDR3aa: ASSLGQGDGYT

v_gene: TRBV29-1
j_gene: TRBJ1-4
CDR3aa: SVGDEKLF

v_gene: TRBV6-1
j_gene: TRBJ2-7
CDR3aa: ASSEPASGGSYEQY

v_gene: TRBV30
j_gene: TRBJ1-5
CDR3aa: AWSVDLTGEQPQH

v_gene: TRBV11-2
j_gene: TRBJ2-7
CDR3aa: ASSLVAGTDSYEQY

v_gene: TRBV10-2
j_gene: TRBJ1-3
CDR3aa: ASTDPTAGNTIY

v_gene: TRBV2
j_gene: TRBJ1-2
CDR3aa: ASSVDGYT

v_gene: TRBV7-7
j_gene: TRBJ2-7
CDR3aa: ASSFEKRGTYEQY

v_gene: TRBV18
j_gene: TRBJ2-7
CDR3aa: ASSQTSGSYEQY

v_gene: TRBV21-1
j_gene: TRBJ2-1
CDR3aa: PTSTWRGASYNEQF

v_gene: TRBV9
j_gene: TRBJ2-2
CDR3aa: ASSVVEGAVGELF

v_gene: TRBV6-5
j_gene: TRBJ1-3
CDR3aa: ASRGGTGTGNTIY

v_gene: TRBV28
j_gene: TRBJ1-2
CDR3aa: ASSLDRGDGYT

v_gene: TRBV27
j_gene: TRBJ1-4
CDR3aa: ASWTATNEKLF

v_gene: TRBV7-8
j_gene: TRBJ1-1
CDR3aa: ASSLGDRSNTEAF

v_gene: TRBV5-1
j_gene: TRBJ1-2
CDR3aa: ASSYNRDGYT

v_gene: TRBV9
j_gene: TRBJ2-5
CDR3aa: ASSVGVGGGETQY

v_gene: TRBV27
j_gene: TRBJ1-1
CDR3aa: ASSLNRLDPEAF

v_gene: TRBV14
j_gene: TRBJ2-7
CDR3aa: ASSQERISSYEQY

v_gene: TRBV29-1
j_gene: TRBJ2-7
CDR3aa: STQTGDEQY

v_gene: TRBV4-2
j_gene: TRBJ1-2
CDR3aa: ASSQAGKNYGYT

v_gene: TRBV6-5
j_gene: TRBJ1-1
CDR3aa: ASRRGDRMNTEAF

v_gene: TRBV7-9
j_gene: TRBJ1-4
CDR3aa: ASSRGTAEKLF

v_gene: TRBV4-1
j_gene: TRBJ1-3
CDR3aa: ASSQESSSGNTIY

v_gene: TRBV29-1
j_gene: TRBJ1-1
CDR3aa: SAKDRLTAEAF

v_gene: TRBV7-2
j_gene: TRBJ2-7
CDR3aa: ASSSGQALPYEQY